This T cell receptor (beta chain) appears in the sequencing data of a study of cytomegalovirus exposure and HLA in healthy donors. In the study overall: The same platform as the approximately 670 first-cohort repertoires was used for the roughly 130 validation repertoires, a later analysis reported. Points from the study as a whole: Diagnosis of cytomegalovirus status made by the classifier reportedly showed high specificity and sensitivity. The tendency of first-cohort TCR clusters to co-occur in the 130 or so validation repertoires was identified by a subsequent analysis. The majority of TCR sequences were rare, yet some public TCRs appeared in many donors.

Note on this clone: Its antigen remains unidentified.

Measured with immunoSEQ multiplex PCR; TCRdb has only the in-frame clones, and not every one. The top ten hold roughly 7% of the sample, which has approximately 200,000 clones, 75% to 90% seen once. Trimming removed 2 bases from V and 0 bases from J, with 8 bases in between. The CDR3 runs 15 residues. Germline lookup yields CDR1 MNHNS and CDR2 SASEGT. This sequence joins TRBV6-1 and TRBJ2-1; D is ambiguous. The sample taken for sequencing was PBMCs. The sequence derives from a young man in good health and CMV-seropositive. The CDR3: CASSEMESSYNEQFF. The CDR3 DNA reads TGTGCCAGCAGTGAAATGGAGAGCTCCTACAATGAGCAGTTCTTC.